This T cell receptor beta chain comes out of a study of T cells in Graves' hyperthyroidism and ophthalmopathy. Study summary: Peripheral blood was acquired at first diagnosis, ahead of any therapy whatsoever.

Germline V gene data show CDR1 as KGHSH and CDR2 as LQKENI. The V gene lost 5 bases and the J gene lost 7 bases, with 9 bases spanning the gap. The CDR3 covers 12 residues. TCR beta CDR3 region amplification was performed from RNA transcripts. TCR CDR3 underwent first-round RT-PCR with the HTBI primer set. TCRdb re-analysed the multiplex PCR reads in MiXCR, keeping a single row per CDR3 protein. Altogether 450,000 to 500,000 distinct CDR3 sequences are present, under 25% being singletons, with the ten largest covering under 55%. This clonotype was counted only a few times. Those patients with uncontrolled infection, other autoimmune disease, pregnancy or lactation were excluded.

This chain uses TRBV18 with TRBJ2-1; the D is unclear. The receptor was isolated from a woman in her 70s with Graves' ophthalmopathy. Sequencing used blood. In DNA, the CDR3 is TGTGCCAGCTCAGCGAGTGAGAATGAGCAGTTCTTC. It specifies CASSASENEQFF.